This T cell receptor (beta chain) was observed in a study of cytomegalovirus exposure and HLA in healthy donors. Amplification used 60 Vbeta primers and 13 Jbeta primers. Produced via immunoSEQ multiplex PCR; TCRdb's table is partial and in-frame only. The sample lists about 170,000 clones; less than 85% were seen once. With 0 bases clipped from V and 1 base from J, the junction kept 2 bases outside the gene matches. This CDR3 has 15 residues. Germline CDR1 is WNHNN and CDR2 is SYGVQD (reference sequence). The chain employs TRBV10-1 and TRBJ2-5, with 7 bases aligning to TRBD1. This clonotype originated in a male donor in good health and CMV-seronegative. Sequencing was performed on PBMCs. CDR3 in amino acids: CASSESRGPQETQYF. The CDR3 DNA sequence: TGCGCCAGCAGTGAGTCTAGGGGGCCCCAAGAGACCCAGTACTTC.